This T cell receptor (beta chain) was identified in a study of T cell responses to AZD1222 COVID-19 vaccine. Background on the study: Pooled in the analysis were second doses at about 4 or about 12 weeks. Study-level findings and limits: Dominant at 160-218 and 743-854, vaccine-associated CD4 TCRs also spanned spike. Without day 14 samples, only post-peak T cell repertoires were studied.

As regards this clone: Its specificity is not known.

The V end lost 7 bases, the J end lost 5 bases, and 16 bases lay between the germline ends. Germline lookup yields CDR1 SNHLY and CDR2 FYNNEI. The CDR3 extends over 14 amino acids. Some clones are missing from TCRdb's copy, which holds only in-frame ones; the method was immunoSEQ multiplex PCR. In the table there are some 200,000 clones, 75% to 90% of which are singletons. The TCR comes from an adult in good health. The sequences come from peripheral blood, collected on day 0 of AZD1222 vaccination. This chain joins TRBV2 and TRBJ2-3; D might be TRBD1 or TRBD2, each matching 6 bases. The CDR3 DNA follows: TGTGCCAGCATCGGAGGGGGAAGGGGAGATACGCAGTATTTT. Translated, it gives CASIGGGRGDTQYF.